This TCR beta chain was captured by sequencing in a study of neoadjuvant nivolumab and ipilimumab in lung cancer (dated by TCRdb to about 2020). Background on the whole study: Nivolumab was given at 3 mg/kg intravenously on days 1, 15 and 29, and the combination arm added ipilimumab 1 mg/kg on day 1 only. TCR repertoires in pretherapy (baseline) peripheral blood were compared with TCR repertoires in tumors resected at surgery after neoadjuvant immune checkpoint blockade. For each study arm, the primary endpoint of the trial was the rate of major pathologic response (MPR) in the intention-to-treat population. Matched pretherapy and resected tumor pairs were analyzed for seven patients, of whom four received nivolumab and three received nivolumab plus ipilimumab. The trial treated just under 45 patients with operable NSCLC: some 23 were randomized to nivolumab monotherapy and around 21 to nivolumab plus ipilimumab.

From V the trimming removes 3 bases and from J it removes 2 bases, while the gene matches leave 0 bases of the junction unaccounted for. There are 13 amino acids in the CDR3, from cysteine to phenylalanine inclusive. The retained sequence is limited to the CDR3, 39 bases, with the frame set at the first base. As encoded in the germline V gene, CDR1 is SGDLS while CDR2 is YYNGEE. The intended sense of this specimen's time point label: pretherapy, before neoadjuvant immune checkpoint inhibitors. Samples came from the phase 2 randomized NEOSTAR trial, which tested neoadjuvant nivolumab or nivolumab plus ipilimumab followed by surgery in operable NSCLC. Worth noting for this clone: The specificity of this receptor is unknown. Base-call qualities are not available, and no considerably larger clone is one nucleotide away.

Library creation used the immunoSEQ multiplex PCR assay. The original pipeline was this. Repertoires were summarized in terms of richness and clonality, and significantly expanded and contracted clones between pre- and post-therapy samples were identified. TCRdb stores this immuneACCESS table with in-frame sequences only. Part of the clones is absent; in the studies checked, under half of the shortfall reflects unresolved V genes, and no reason is known for the rest. V, J and clone size are those of that table, while D and trimming were read from the DNA. This sample gives 40,000 to 60,000 clones in total; about 89% of them show up just once. About 4% of the sample comes from the top ten. Findings and caveats that apply to the study as a whole: A positive correlation was observed between pretherapy blood TCR richness and richness in tumors resected after neoadjuvant therapy (Spearman R ≈ 0.82). TCR richness and clonality were greater in resected tumors than in tumor-adjacent uninvolved lung, and increases were seen in more dual-therapy-treated tumors. A small number of samples underwent TCR sequencing. From pretherapy to surgery, increases in tumor T-cell richness and clonality were observed in three of three dual-therapy tumors but in only two of four nivolumab-treated tumors. No significant correlation was found between TCR clonality and pathologic tumor regression, and only one major-pathologic-response sample was available for the clonality analysis.

The clonotype originates from an adult with non-small cell lung cancer. Some clones in this sample may be carry-over from other donors' samples. The specimen was blood, collected before neoadjuvant nivolumab, alone or with ipilimumab. The chain joins TRBV9 to TRBJ2-7; TRBD2 aligns with 9 central bases. The DNA sequence is given as TGTGCCAGCAGCGGGACTAGCGCCTACGAGCAGTACTTC. Translated, this is CASSGTSAYEQYF.